The TCR beta chain described here comes from a study of cytotoxic CD8 clonotypes in ibrutinib-treated CLL. For the study at large: Enrolment comprised around 11 relapsed/refractory and about 14 treatment-naive patients; under 18 were IGHV unmutated.

Trimming left V 1 base short and J 4 bases short, with 20 bases between. Germline CDR1 and CDR2: SGHVS and FQNEAQ. This CDR3 comprises 18 residues. About this clone: Its specificity is unknown.

Researchers set a sequencing depth target of 1 in 200,000 to 1 in 1 million T cells. Method: immunoSEQ multiplex PCR; TCRdb's copy keeps in-frame clones and lacks some. The sample has 130,000 or so clones, approximately 80% seen once; the top ten hold approximately 28%. Broader study findings: Public clonotypes, an uncommon group, contracted or remained stable on treatment. The times at which samples were taken varied between sustained-remission and progressing patients.

The starting material was PBMCs, obtained after 12 months of ibrutinib treatment. V usage is TRBV7-8 and J usage is TRBJ2-1, with TRBD1 as a possible D gene (6 bases). This TCR was sampled from a human donor with chronic lymphocytic leukemia. The CDR3 DNA is TGTGCCAGCAGCTTAGTAGGGGGAACCGATCTGACGTACAATGAGCAGTTCTTC. As protein: CASSLVGGTDLTYNEQFF.